A selection of T cell receptor beta chains follows, all from one sample in a study of molecular identifiers for immune sequencing clone quantification. TCRdb independently ran MiXCR on the PCR reads; one entry per CDR3 protein. The repertoire includes about 510,000 distinct CDR3 sequences, roughly 26% of them detected once, and 0.76% sits in the top ten. The sample comprised naive CD8+ T cells from blood, with Jurkat cell RNA spiked in. The receptors come from a human donor in good health. Some libraries in this study had Jurkat cell RNA spiked in. The CDR3 runs from the conserved cysteine through the conserved F or W. Each record gives: clone size, D gene, V gene, J gene, CDR3 protein, CDR3 DNA. A D gene is named only where the DNA matches it firmly. Size tells how often a clone was seen (once, few, many) or the class of an expanded clone, and some rows leave it out.

-	TRBD1	TRBV9	TRBJ2-7	CASSVGADRPSYEQCF	TGTGCCAGCAGCGTAGGTGCGGACAGGCCCTCCTACGAGCAGTGCTTC
many	-	TRBV6-5	TRBJ1-3	CASSYSNPGISGNTIYF	TGTGCCAGCAGTTACTCCAATCCGGGGATCTCTGGAAACACCATATATTTT
-	-	TRBV4-1	TRBJ2-5	CASSNSGSSDQYF	TGCGCCAGCAGCAACTCAGGGAGTTCGGACCAGTACTTC
-	TRBD1	TRBV2	TRBJ1-1	CASSDLQGTTEAFF	TGTGCCAGCAGTGATTTACAGGGGACCACTGAAGCTTTCTTT
many	-	TRBV10-3	TRBJ2-7	CAISEAGSYEQYF	TGTGCCATCAGTGAGGCGGGGTCCTACGAGCAGTACTTC
many	-	TRBV7-6	TRBJ2-3	CASSPMFLDMKDTQYF	TGTGCCAGCAGCCCGATGTTCCTGGATATGAAGGATACGCAGTATTTT
few	TRBD1	TRBV3-1	TRBJ1-5	CASSQSVYGGTGSQPQHF	TGTGCCAGCAGCCAAAGCGTATACGGAGGGACAGGGAGTCAGCCCCAGCATTTT
-	-	TRBV12-3/TRBV12-4	TRBJ1-6	CASSLSWGSPLHF	TGTGCCAGCAGTTTGTCCTGGGGTTCACCCCTCCACTTT
-	TRBD2	TRBV27	TRBJ2-7	CASGGMGTSGGLYEQYF	TGTGCCAGCGGGGGGATGGGGACTAGCGGGGGACTATATGAGCAGTACTTC
few	TRBD2	TRBV11-2	TRBJ2-3	CASSLTSGGTSTDTQYF	TGTGCCAGCAGCTTGACTAGCGGGGGGACTAGCACAGATACGCAGTATTTT
-	-	TRBV4-1	TRBJ2-7	CASSEGPRSYEQYF	TGCGCCAGCAGCGAAGGACCTCGCTCCTACGAGCAGTACTTC
few	-	TRBV6-2/TRBV6-3	TRBJ2-7	CASSYLGLSYEQYF	TGTGCCAGCAGTTACCTCGGCCTCTCCTACGAGCAGTACTTC
few	-	TRBV5-1	TRBJ1-1	CASSLYTGVYTEAFF	TGCGCCAGCAGCTTGTATACAGGTGTCTACACTGAAGCTTTCTTT
few	-	TRBV2	TRBJ1-1	CASSGLMNTEAFF	TGTGCCAGCAGTGGACTGATGAACACTGAAGCTTTCTTT
few	-	TRBV4-2	TRBJ2-7	CASSPEEANGYEQYF	TGTGCCAGCAGCCCAGAAGAGGCGAACGGGTACGAGCAGTACTTC
-	-	TRBV19	TRBJ2-5	CASSVGEGKQETQYF	TGTGCCAGTAGCGTCGGAGAGGGGAAGCAGGAGACCCAGTACTTC
many	-	TRBV28	TRBJ1-1	CASSFQGGYTEAFF	TGTGCCAGCAGTTTCCAAGGGGGATACACTGAAGCTTTCTTT
-	-	TRBV5-1	TRBJ2-7	CASSLNRSPTNEQYF	TGCGCCAGCAGCCTTAACAGGTCCCCTACCAACGAGCAGTACTTC
-	-	TRBV15	TRBJ2-7	CATSDGNGYEQYF	TGTGCCACCAGCGACGGGAACGGGTACGAGCAGTACTTC
many	-	TRBV7-6	TRBJ1-1	CASSLGSHTEAFF	TGTGCCAGCAGCTTAGGGTCGCACACTGAAGCTTTCTTT
few	TRBD2	TRBV6-5	TRBJ2-1	CASSTLAGSYNEQFF	TGTGCCAGCAGCACCCTAGCGGGATCCTACAATGAGCAGTTCTTC
-	-	TRBV9	TRBJ2-3	CASGEPISNPAKDTQYF	TGTGCCAGCGGCGAGCCAATTAGCAATCCGGCGAAGGATACGCAGTATTTT
-	-	TRBV4-1	TRBJ1-3	CASSQTGNSGNTIYF	TGCGCCAGCAGCCAAACAGGAAACTCTGGAAACACCATATATTTT
-	-	TRBV28	TRBJ2-2	CASRRLATMKNTGELFF	TGTGCCAGCAGACGTCTAGCGACTATGAAGAACACCGGGGAGCTGTTTTTT
many	-	TRBV20-1	TRBJ2-7	CSARDRAEVYEQYF	TGCAGTGCTAGAGATCGCGCGGAAGTCTACGAGCAGTACTTC
few	-	TRBV4-2	TRBJ2-5	CASSQQDGPTQETQYF	TGTGCCAGCAGCCAACAAGACGGGCCGACCCAAGAGACCCAGTACTTC
many	TRBD1	TRBV6-1	TRBJ2-3	CASSVMATGIYTDTQYF	TGTGCCAGCAGTGTTATGGCGACAGGGATATACACAGATACGCAGTATTTT
-	TRBD1	TRBV20-1	TRBJ2-7	CSARRRDSTYAQYF	TGCAGTGCCCGGCGCCGGGACAGCACCTACGCGCAGTACTTC
few	TRBD1	TRBV19	TRBJ2-7	CASSTTGQGINYEQYF	TGTGCCAGTAGTACCACGGGACAGGGGATTAACTACGAGCAGTACTTC
-	-	TRBV7-9	TRBJ2-7	CASSLAGGATYEQYF	TGTGCCAGCAGCTTAGCGGGGGGGGCCACCTACGAGCAGTACTTC
many	-	TRBV28	TRBJ2-6	CASSPPTLPGHLASGANVLTF	TGTGCCAGCAGTCCGCCGACCCTCCCGGGACACTTAGCTTCTGGGGCCAACGTCCTGACTTTC
-	-	TRBV20-1	TRBJ2-7	CSARLPGEIYEQYF	TGCAGTGCTAGGCTGCCGGGAGAAATTTACGAGCAGTACTTC
few	TRBD1	TRBV27	TRBJ1-5	CASSFNTGGLSQPQHF	TGTGCCAGCAGTTTCAATACAGGGGGGTTAAGTCAGCCCCAGCATTTT
-	-	TRBV21-1	TRBJ2-2	CASSPRDRAKPGELFF	TGTGCCAGCAGCCCACGGGACAGGGCGAAGCCCGGGGAGCTGTTTTTT
many	-	TRBV6-2/TRBV6-3	TRBJ1-1	CASSWRSRGTEAFF	TGTGCCAGCAGTTGGCGGAGCCGGGGTACTGAAGCTTTCTTT
few	TRBD2	TRBV19	TRBJ2-3	CASSFSSGSTDTQYF	TGTGCCAGTAGTTTTTCTAGCGGGAGCACAGATACGCAGTATTTT
many	-	TRBV12-3/TRBV12-4	TRBJ1-2	CASSFSPSGYTF	TGTGCCAGCAGCTTTTCCCCCTCTGGCTACACCTTC
-	-	TRBV12-3/TRBV12-4	TRBJ1-4	CASSFVTGAGEKLFF	TGTGCCAGCAGTTTTGTAACTGGGGCAGGGGAAAAACTGTTTTTT
many	-	TRBV5-6	TRBJ2-3	CASSFWASGTDTQYF	TGTGCCAGCAGCTTTTGGGCTAGCGGCACAGATACGCAGTATTTT
many	TRBD1	TRBV2	TRBJ1-1	CASSAQGTNTEAFF	TGTGCCAGCAGTGCACAGGGGACGAACACTGAAGCTTTCTTT
-	-	TRBV6-2/TRBV6-3	TRBJ1-1	CASRSPMRHQNTEAFF	TGTGCCAGCAGGAGTCCAATGAGACACCAGAACACTGAAGCTTTCTTT
-	TRBD2	TRBV15	TRBJ2-1	CATRSGGYNEQFF	TGTGCCACCCGGAGCGGGGGCTACAATGAGCAGTTCTTC
few	TRBD1	TRBV19	TRBJ1-1	CASSIGGQFTEAFF	TGTGCCAGTAGTATAGGGGGACAGTTCACTGAAGCTTTCTTT
-	TRBD2	TRBV20-1	TRBJ2-7	CGAKGASGSYEQYF	TGCGGTGCCAAGGGCGCTAGCGGGTCCTACGAGCAGTACTTC
-	-	TRBV19	TRBJ2-3	CAGSSWFGDTQYF	TGTGCCGGGTCGTCGTGGTTTGGAGATACGCAGTATTTT
-	-	TRBV7-9	TRBJ1-2	CASVGDVKPRGYGYSF	TGTGCCAGCGTGGGAGATGTTAAGCCGAGGGGCTATGGCTACTCCTTC
few	-	TRBV7-9	TRBJ2-5	CASSFRVGVEETQYF	TGTGCCAGCAGCTTTCGAGTTGGGGTCGAAGAGACCCAGTACTTC
-	-	TRBV6-2/TRBV6-3	TRBJ2-7	CASSTASTYEQYF	TGTGCCAGCAGTACCGCCTCAACCTACGAGCAGTACTTC
few	-	TRBV28	TRBJ2-7	CASSFAKHEQYF	TGTGCCAGCAGTTTTGCCAAGCACGAGCAGTACTTC
-	-	TRBV7-9	TRBJ1-1	CASRGVNTEAFF	TGTGCCAGCAGAGGGGTGAACACTGAAGCTTTCTTT
few	TRBD1	TRBV5-3	TRBJ2-2	CASSPPDRANTGELFF	TGTGCCAGCAGTCCACCGGACAGGGCGAACACCGGGGAGCTGTTTTTT
-	-	TRBV11-2	TRBJ2-7	CASSLDREKGYEQYF	TGTGCCAGCAGCTTAGACCGGGAAAAGGGGTACGAGCAGTACTTC
-	-	TRBV4-1	TRBJ1-1	CASSQDLGGPSEAFF	TGCGCCAGCAGCCAAGATCTAGGAGGGCCGAGTGAAGCTTTCTTT
few	TRBD2	TRBV4-1	TRBJ2-3	CASSQIGLAGEDTQYF	TGCGCCAGCAGCCAAATAGGACTAGCGGGAGAAGATACGCAGTATTTT
-	TRBD2	TRBV14	TRBJ2-1	CASSQWTSGVNEQFF	TGTGCCAGCAGCCAGTGGACTAGCGGGGTAAATGAGCAGTTCTTC
many	-	TRBV28	TRBJ1-1	CASSFRGANTEAFF	TGTGCCAGCAGTTTTAGAGGGGCGAACACTGAAGCTTTCTTT
-	-	TRBV29-1	TRBJ1-2	CSVEEQGPGGYTF	TGCAGCGTTGAAGAGCAGGGGCCGGGGGGCTACACCTTC
few	-	TRBV6-5	TRBJ1-1	CASSYSSGIEAFF	TGTGCCAGCAGTTACTCGTCGGGTATTGAAGCTTTCTTT
-	-	TRBV10-2	TRBJ1-6	CASSDPGQKNSPLHF	TGCGCCAGCAGTGATCCCGGACAGAAGAATTCACCCCTCCACTTT